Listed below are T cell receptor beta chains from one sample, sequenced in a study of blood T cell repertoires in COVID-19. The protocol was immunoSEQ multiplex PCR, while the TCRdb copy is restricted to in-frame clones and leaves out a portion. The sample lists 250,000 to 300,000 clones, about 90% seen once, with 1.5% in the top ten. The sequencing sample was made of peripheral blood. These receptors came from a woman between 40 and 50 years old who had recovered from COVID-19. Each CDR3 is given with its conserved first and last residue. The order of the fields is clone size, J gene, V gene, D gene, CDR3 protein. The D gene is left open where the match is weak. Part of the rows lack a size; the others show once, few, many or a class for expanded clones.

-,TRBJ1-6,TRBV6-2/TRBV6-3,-,CASSPHITGNSPLHF
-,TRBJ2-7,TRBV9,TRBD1,CASSVRDRGSEQYF
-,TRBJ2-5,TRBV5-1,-,CASKPEGETQYF
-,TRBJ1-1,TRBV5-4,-,CASSLEAGRNTEAFF
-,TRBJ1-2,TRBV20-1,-,CSARDYRYTF
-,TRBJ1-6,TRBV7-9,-,CASSLPTGRGNSPLHF
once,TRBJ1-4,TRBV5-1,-,CASSLVPISEEKLFF
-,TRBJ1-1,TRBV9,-,CASSVISQGREAFF
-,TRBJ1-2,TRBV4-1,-,CASSQDSLLLYGYTF
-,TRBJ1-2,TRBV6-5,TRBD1,CASSSLQGATRGYTF
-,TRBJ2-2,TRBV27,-,CASSLNPGGVFGGELFF
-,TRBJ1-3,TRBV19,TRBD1,CASSHTFRGQAISGNTIYF
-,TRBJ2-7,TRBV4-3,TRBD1,CASSQSTGDEQYF
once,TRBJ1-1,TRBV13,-,CASRRRDSEAFF
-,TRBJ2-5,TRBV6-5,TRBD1,CASSLLTGFGETQYF
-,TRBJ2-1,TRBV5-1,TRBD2,CASSLGLAGSPYNEQFF
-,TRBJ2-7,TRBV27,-,CASSWAGSSYKQYF
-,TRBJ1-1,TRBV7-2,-,CASRQPGGRTEAFF
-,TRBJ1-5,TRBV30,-,CAWSQDKDQPQHF
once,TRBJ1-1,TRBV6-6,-,CASSFGQGRAFF
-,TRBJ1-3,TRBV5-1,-,CASSLSSDSGNTIYF
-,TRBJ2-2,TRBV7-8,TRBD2,CASSLSGLAGVGELFF
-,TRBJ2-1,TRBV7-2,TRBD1,CASRNWTGMIINEQFF
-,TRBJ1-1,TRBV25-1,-,CASSERGGWGTEAFF
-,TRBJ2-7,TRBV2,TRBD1,CASSLTGDLTEQYF
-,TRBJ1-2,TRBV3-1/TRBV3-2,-,CASTNRASNYGYTF
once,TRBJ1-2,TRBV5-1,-,CASSLKDSYGYTF
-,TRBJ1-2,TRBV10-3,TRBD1,CAILQGAGYGYTF
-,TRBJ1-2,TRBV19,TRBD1,CASSIRTGVRNYGYTF
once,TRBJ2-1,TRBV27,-,CASSLWRARYNEQFF
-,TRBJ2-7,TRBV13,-,CASSWLGGGGSYEQYF
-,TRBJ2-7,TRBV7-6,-,CASSLAPGHVYEQYF
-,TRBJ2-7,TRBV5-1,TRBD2,CASSLGFTGAAVRLADSYEQYF
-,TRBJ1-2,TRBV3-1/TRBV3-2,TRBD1,CASSHGTGGDSGYTF
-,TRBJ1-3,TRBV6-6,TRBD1,CASRQGLSGNTIYF
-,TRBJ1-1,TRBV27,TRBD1,CASSLNRGREAFF
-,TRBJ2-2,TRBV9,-,CASSDQNTGELFF
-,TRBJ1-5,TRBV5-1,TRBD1,CASINRAGQVGGNQPQHF
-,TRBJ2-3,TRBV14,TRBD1,CASNTRGQTHTQYF
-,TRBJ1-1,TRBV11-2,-,CASSFESNTEAFF
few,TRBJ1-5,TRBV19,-,CASSGRYSNQPQHF